This entry lists 19 T cell receptor beta chains sequenced from one sample in a study of human T cells and chemical hapten exposure. Time point meaning: pre-sensitization, week 0. Treatment noted: therapeutic diphenylcyclopropenone sensitization with weekly scalp DPC. MiXCR, applied by TCRdb to the RACE reads, yields one record per CDR3 protein. The sample includes about 380,000 distinct CDR3 sequences, approximately 5.1% of them seen just once. This specimen consisted of whole blood, obtained in connection with sensitization to the hapten diphenylcyclopropenone (DPC). The receptors here all came from a woman aged 45-59 years with alopecia areata. Some clones in this sample may be carry-over from other donors' samples.

This clonotype occurred a few times. The chain links TRBV25-1 to TRBJ2-7; 9 nucleotides match TRBD1. The germline CDR1 and CDR2 sequences are MGHDK and SYGVNS. The CDR3 consists of 12 residues. V lost 8 bases to trimming and J lost 7 bases; unmatched junction nucleotides: 6. This chain's CDR3 is CASATGGGEQYF. The CDR3, as DNA: TGTGCCAGCGCCACAGGGGGCGGTGAGCAGTACTTC.

The genes are TRBV20-1 and TRBJ1-2, with 9 bases lining up with TRBD1. The V and J ends lost 3 bases and 0 bases, in that order; junction bases with no gene match: 5. CDR1 and CDR2 from the germline V gene are DFQATT and SNEGSKA (reference sequence). The CDR3 totals 15 residues. The CDR3: CSARDRGRANYGYTF. In nucleotides, the CDR3 is TGCAGTGCTAGGGACAGGGGACGGGCTAACTATGGCTACACCTTC.

At least ten counts were recorded for this clonotype. The J gene is TRBJ2-3, the V gene TRBV20-1; TRBD1 matches 7 bases. Germline CDR1 reads DFQATT; CDR2 reads SNEGSKA (reference sequence). V trimming: 4 bases; J trimming: 1 base; junction bases outside the gene matches: 5. CDR3 length: 14 amino acids. The CDR3 here is CSANLQGRTDTQYF. The CDR3, as DNA: TGCAGTGCTAACTTACAGGGGCGCACAGATACGCAGTATTTT.

A few counts support this clonotype. V gene TRBV28 combines with J gene TRBJ2-1; TRBD2 might be the D (5 bases). Per germline, CDR1 MDHEN and CDR2 SYDVKM. Trimming removed 1 base from V and 2 bases from J, with 9 bases in between. The length of the CDR3 is 15 residues. The chain's CDR3 is CASSLSGLTYNEQFF. The CDR3 DNA is TGTGCCAGCAGTTTATCCGGACTGACCTACAATGAGCAGTTCTTC.

J is TRBJ1-2 and V is TRBV28; D is unresolved. V was trimmed by 7 bases and J by 2 bases, leaving 23 bases between them. This CDR3 comprises 17 residues. Germline V gives CDR1 MDHEN, CDR2 SYDVKM. CDR3 sequence: CASTPNFFARSNYGYTF. Here the CDR3 DNA reads TGTGCCAGCACTCCGAACTTCTTTGCTAGGTCCAACTATGGCTACACCTTC.

This clonotype was counted a few times. The V gene is TRBV2, the J gene TRBJ1-5, with TRBD1 as a possible D gene (6 bases). The CDR3 has 15 amino acids. The germline V gene has CDR1 SNHLY and CDR2 FYNNEI. V gave up 0 bases and J gave up 5 bases, with 11 bases separating them. The CDR3 DNA follows: TGTGCCAGCAGTGAAGCCCTGGGGGGGCATCAGCCCCAGCATTTT. Amino acid sequence: CASSEALGGHQPQHF.

This clonotype was detected a few times. The chain carries TRBV7-2 and TRBJ2-7, with 12 nucleotides matching TRBD1. Per germline, CDR1 SGHTA and CDR2 FQGNSA. The CDR3 covers 19 residues. Germline trimming cut 0 bases from V and 2 bases from J; bases unmatched to any gene: 11. CDR3 sequence (DNA): TGTGCCAGCAGCTTAGCGGGGGGACAGGGGGCCGTATCTACCTACGAGCAGTACTTC. Amino acid sequence: CASSLAGGQGAVSTYEQYF.

This clonotype was observed many times. The chain links TRBV6-2 or TRBV6-3 to TRBJ2-3, with TRBD2 as a possible D gene (6 bases). The CDR3 consists of 18 residues. V was cut by 7 bases and J by 1 base, with 24 bases left in between. Germline CDR1 is MNHEY and CDR2 is SVGEGT. The chain's CDR3 is CASTTLPRISGRTDTQYF. The CDR3 nucleotides are TGTGCCAGCACCACCCTTCCCCGGATTAGCGGCCGCACAGATACGCAGTATTTT.

This clonotype has ten or more counts. The gene calls are TRBV11-2 and TRBJ2-5, with D unresolved. The CDR3 totals 12 residues. The V and J ends lost 3 bases and 5 bases respectively, with 7 bases between them. The germline CDR1 and CDR2 sequences are SGHAT and FQNNGV. This CDR3 reads CASSFTGETQYF. The DNA of the CDR3 is TGTGCCAGCAGCTTTACCGGCGAGACCCAGTACTTC.

This clonotype came up many times. The V call is TRBV7-9, the J call TRBJ1-6; D is perhaps TRBD1 (6 bases). Germline V lookup: CDR1 SEHNR, CDR2 FQNEAQ (reference sequence). V lost 4 bases and J lost 5, with 12 bases in between. This CDR3 spans 15 amino acids. CDR3 nucleotides: TGTGCCAGCAGCTCGTCAGGGGCAGATAATTCACCCCTCCACTTT. Translation gives CASSSSGADNSPLHF.

The rearrangement joins TRBV2 to TRBJ1-2, with 9 bases aligning to TRBD1. Germline assignment: CDR1 SNHLY and CDR2 FYNNEI. V shed 5 bases, J shed 3 bases, and the junction held 4 bases outside the gene matches. This CDR3 spans 14 amino acids. The CDR3 loop reads CASSQGQGYYGYTF. The DNA of the CDR3 is TGTGCCAGCAGTCAGGGACAGGGTTACTATGGCTACACCTTC.

This clonotype was observed many times. This sequence joins TRBV9 and TRBJ2-1, with unresolved D. Looked up from germline, CDR1 is SGDLS and CDR2 is YYNGEE. The CDR3 consists of 15 residues. Trimming stripped 0 bases from V and 0 bases from J, with 7 bases between. Here the CDR3 DNA reads TGTGCCAGCAGCGTAGAGGATAGCTCCTACAATGAGCAGTTCTTC. It is translated as CASSVEDSSYNEQFF.

This chain connects TRBV12-3 or TRBV12-4 to TRBJ2-5; 9 bases align to TRBD1. The CDR3 runs to 14 residues. V lost 4 bases, J lost 4 bases, and 4 bases stayed unmatched. The CDR3 DNA sequence: TGTGCCAGCAGTTCGGGACAGGGCCTAGAGACCCAGTACTTC. Translated, it gives CASSSGQGLETQYF.

This clonotype turned up a few times. The chain has TRBV29-1 and TRBJ2-1; D unresolved. The germline gives CDR1 SQVTM, CDR2 ANQGSEA. The CDR3 runs 13 residues. Trimming stripped 4 bases from V and 7 bases from J, with 14 bases between. CDR3 nucleotide sequence: TGCAGCGTTGGTGGGTTCCAAGGGAATGAGCAGTTCTTC. It is translated as CSVGGFQGNEQFF.

This clonotype has at least ten counts. The chain employs TRBV3-1 and TRBJ1-6; 11 bases align to TRBD1. The trim removed 5 bases at V and 7 bases at J, leaving 4 bases unmatched. The CDR3 has 15 amino acids. Germline V gives CDR1 LGHDT, CDR2 YNNKEL (reference sequence). The CDR3 coding sequence is TGTGCCAGCAGCATGGGGACAGGGGGGAATTCACCCCTCCACTTT. It specifies CASSMGTGGNSPLHF.

This clonotype was recorded at least ten times. The chain uses TRBV12-3 or TRBV12-4 and TRBJ2-1; D remains ambiguous. V gave up 5 bases and J gave up 8 bases, with 16 bases separating them. CDR3 length: 14 amino acids. CDR3 DNA sequence: TGTGCCAGCAGTCCCTGGACGGGTACGGATGAGCAGTTCTTC. This codes for CASSPWTGTDEQFF.

This clonotype came up many times. V usage is TRBV5-5 and J usage is TRBJ2-7, with D uncertain. Germline V CDR1 and CDR2: SGHKS, YYEKEE (reference sequence). This CDR3 is built from 16 residues. The V gene lost 0 bases and the J gene lost 0 bases, with 13 bases spanning the gap. The CDR3 reads CASSLVGLPRSYEQYF. The CDR3 DNA follows: TGTGCCAGCAGCTTGGTGGGGTTACCCCGCTCCTACGAGCAGTACTTC.

The chain links TRBV2 to TRBJ1-5, with D possibly matching TRBD1 (5 bases). V lost 6 bases and J 1 base, leaving 13 bases between the germline ends. Germline V gives CDR1 SNHLY, CDR2 FYNNEI. CDR3 length equals 15 residues. CDR3 DNA sequence: TGTGCCAGCAGGGAGTTGGGGGGGAGCAATCAGCCCCAGCATTTT. Encoded protein: CASRELGGSNQPQHF.

This clonotype was detected ten times or more. Compared with germline, one end of the junction differs, possibly owing to a read error. CDR3 nucleotides: TGTGCCAGCAGAGCCGAAGGGAGCGGGCCAAACTTC. Translated, it gives CASRAEGSGPNF. The chain has TRBV28 and TRBJ2-7; D possibly corresponds to TRBD2 (6 bases). The V gene's germline CDR1 is MDHEN and CDR2 SYDVKM. The CDR3 has 12 amino acids.